This section outlines one T cell receptor (beta chain) sequence together with its context. Deletions cut 3 bases from V and 3 bases from J, with 8 bases between. CDR3 length: 14 amino acids. The germline gives CDR1 WSHSY, CDR2 SAAADI. Authors' processing steps: For nucleated cells, counts were estimated from reference gene primer amplification. Sequenced by immunoSEQ multiplex PCR; TCRdb stores in-frame clones only, minus some. Clonal size and the V and J genes are those of that table, whereas D and trimming came from the DNA. In the table there are 200,000 to 250,000 clones, more than 75% of which are singletons. The sample belongs to a study of blood T cell repertoires in COVID-19. Patients of the Seattle cohort, enrolled during active infection, were followed longitudinally.

The gene calls are TRBV10-2 and TRBJ1-4; no clear D gene. This clonotype was obtained from an elderly woman with COVID-19, enrolled during active disease. Material: peripheral blood. The CDR3 reads CASSDQSSNEKLFF. The CDR3 DNA follows: TGCGCCAGCAGTGACCAGTCCTCTAATGAAAAACTGTTTTTT.